One sample yielded the 16 T cell receptor beta chains listed below, sequenced in a study of T cells in women clearing cervical HPV infection (dated by TCRdb to between 2018 and 2020). Library creation used the immunoSEQ multiplex PCR assay. TCRdb's version of the immuneACCESS table is confined to in-frame rearrangements and falls short of the full clone set. An unresolved V gene accounts for under half of the shortfall where checked; the remainder is of unknown origin. The sample's table lists a count of around 30,000 clones. The top ten clonotypes cover more than 6% of the sample. The sequenced sample consisted of blood buffy coat. Every receptor here comes from a woman between 18 and 70 years old with a cervical HPV16 infection that either progressed to CIN3+ or cleared (not recorded which).

Notes on this clone: The CDR3 end lies 3 residues beyond the end of the read and is filled in from the germline J gene. The rearrangement uses TRBV12-3 or TRBV12-4 and TRBJ1-2, with 8 bases that match TRBD1. This CDR3 spans 14 amino acids. V dropped 7 bases and J dropped 7; count of bases not matched to a gene: 11. The CDR3 loop is CASTETGGTGGYTF. The CDR3 DNA, read in part, is TGTGCCAGCACGGAAACAGGGGGAACGGGTGGC.

In the case of this clone: Coverage ceases 3 residues before the CDR3 finishes, and the germline J gene fills in the end. The chain combines TRBV6-2 or TRBV6-3 with TRBJ2-1, with TRBD2 matching 10 bases. With V trimmed by 6 bases and J by 3 bases, 2 bases remained unmatched. Germline V gives CDR1 MNHEY, CDR2 SVGEGT. CDR3 length: 14 amino acids. CDR3 sequence: CASSEREGYNEQFF. Incomplete CDR3 DNA: TGTGCCAGCAGCGAGCGGGAGGGCTACAATGAG.

In the case of this clone: The read is 3 residues too short to cover the CDR3 end, so that end is filled in from the germline J gene. This chain links TRBV14 with TRBJ1-2; TRBD1 matches 7 bases. CDR3 length: 14 residues. Germline values: CDR1 SGHDN, CDR2 FVKESK. The junction had 3 bases not matched to a gene; V was cut back by 4 bases and J by 1 base. The CDR3 is CASSPDRNNYGYTF. The CDR3 bases that were read are TGTGCCAGCAGCCCGGACAGGAATAACTATGGC.

About this clone itself: The CDR3 goes on 3 residues after the read ends, and that part is filled in from the germline J gene. The rearrangement links TRBV29-1 to TRBJ2-7; 12 bases map to TRBD2. V shed 7 bases, J shed 4 bases, and the junction held 8 bases outside the gene matches. CDR1 and CDR2 (germline): SQVTM, ANQGSEA. This CDR3 region has 14 residues. The CDR3 reads CSAQFTSGGYEQYF. The part of the CDR3 DNA that was read is TGCAGCGCCCAGTTCACTAGCGGGGGGTACGAG.

A word on this clone: The CDR3 is cut off 3 residues early in the read; its end comes from the germline J gene. Within the sample, other DNA sequences also encode this same CDR3. V and J are TRBV19 and TRBJ2-1; 7 positions agree with TRBD2. Germline V lookup: CDR1 LNHDA, CDR2 SQIVND (reference sequence). The V and J ends lost 6 bases and 4 bases, in that order; junction bases with no gene match: 15. The CDR3 is 17 residues long. The part of the CDR3 DNA that was read is TGTGCCAGTAGCCCACTAGCCGGGAGGTTTGTATACAATGAG. Amino acid sequence: CASSPLAGRFVYNE. From start to end, the CDR3 is CASSPLAGRFVYNEQFF.

Regarding this clone: Sequencing ends 3 residues short of the CDR3 end; the germline J gene provides the rest. The chain joins TRBV19 to TRBJ2-2, with D possibly TRBD1 on 5 matching bases. The CDR3 spans 15 residues. The germline CDR1 and CDR2 sequences are LNHDA and SQIVND (reference sequence). The DNA read from the CDR3 is TGTGCCAGTAGTATCTCCGAGACAGAGAATGAAAAG. Translating gives CASSISETENEK. The complete CDR3 reads CASSISETENEKLFF. Supplemented by reference TRBV19 and TRBJ2-2, the full variable domain reads DGGITQSPKYLFRKEGQNVTLSCEQNLNHDAMYWYRQDPGQGLRLIYYSQIVNDFQKGDIAEGYSVSREKKESFPLTVTSAQKNPTAFYLCASSISETENEKLFFGEGSRLTVL.

Turning to this clone: Coverage ceases 3 residues before the CDR3 finishes, and the germline J gene fills in the end. The chain carries TRBV5-1 and TRBJ2-7, with TRBD2 matching over 8 bases. Germline trimming cut 0 bases from V and 2 bases from J; bases unmatched to any gene: 4. The CDR3 loop spans 15 amino acids. The germline V gene encodes CDR1 SGHRS and CDR2 YFSETQ. The part of the CDR3 DNA that was read is TGCGCCAGCAGCTTGGGGTTAGCGGGGACCTACGAG. Protein product: CASSLGLAGTYE. The complete CDR3 sequence is CASSLGLAGTYEQYF. The variable domain in full, completed from reference TRBV5-1 and TRBJ2-7, reads KAGVTQTPRYLIKTRGQQVTLSCSPISGHRSVSWYQQTPGQGLQFLFEYFSETQRNKGNFPGRFSGRQFSNSRSEMNVSTLELGDSALYLCASSLGLAGTYEQYFGPGTRLTVT.

As regards this clone: The sequence runs out 3 residues before the end of the CDR3; the remainder is reconstructed from the germline J gene. The rearrangement joins TRBV7-9 to TRBJ1-1; D unclear. Per the germline V gene, CDR1 is SEHNR and CDR2 is FQNEAQ (reference sequence). This CDR3 has 13 amino acids. V shed 2 bases and J shed 2 bases, with 6 bases lying between them. Partial CDR3 DNA: TGTGCCAGCAGCTTAATTAGTAACACTGAA. As protein: CASSLISNTE. The whole CDR3 sequence reads CASSLISNTEAFF.

Notes on this clone: The read halts 3 residues ahead of the CDR3 end, with the missing end drawn from the germline J gene. The gene calls are TRBV20-1 and TRBJ2-2; D may be TRBD1 (5 bases). The CDR3 has 15 residues. CDR1 DFQATT and CDR2 SNEGSKA come from the germline V gene (reference sequence). The CDR3 loop reads CSASFHSSGANVLFF. The sequenced part of the CDR3 DNA is TGCAGTGCTAGTTTCCACAGCTCTGGGGCCAACGTG.

Concerning this clone: From the germline J gene comes the end of the CDR3, since the read stops 3 residues before it. The chain combines TRBV7-2 with TRBJ1-1; the D is unclear. Germline V gives CDR1 SGHTA, CDR2 FQGNSA. This CDR3 is built from 15 residues. Incomplete CDR3 DNA: TGTGCCAGCAGCTTAGGGGCAGCCTCCATTGGGGAA. Encoded protein: CASSLGAASIGE. The complete CDR3 sequence is CASSLGAASIGEAFF.

Notes on this clone: The read terminates 3 residues before the CDR3 end, so the remaining end is supplied by the germline J gene. This chain uses TRBV30 with TRBJ2-3; 9 bases are shared with TRBD1. CDR1 is GTSNPN, CDR2 SVGIG, per germline (reference sequence). This CDR3 is built from 13 residues. This chain's CDR3 is CAWDGGQGRTQYF. The DNA read from the CDR3 is TGTGCCTGGGATGGGGGACAGGGACGGACG.

CDR3 DNA (partial): TGTGCCTGGAGGAGGCCGAATGAGTATGGC. Amino acid sequence: CAWRRPNEYG. The CDR3, in full, reads CAWRRPNEYGYTF. The rearrangement joins TRBV30 to TRBJ1-2, with no clear D. The CDR3 end falls 3 residues outside the read, so it is completed with the germline J gene. Between the trimmed V and J ends, which lost 3 bases and 5 bases, there was a span of 13 bases. The CDR3 has 13 amino acids. From germline, CDR1 is GTSNPN and CDR2 SVGIG (reference sequence).

Concerning this clone itself: The CDR3 goes on 3 residues after the read ends, and that part is filled in from the germline J gene. This chain links TRBV20-1 with TRBJ2-4, with D perhaps TRBD1 (5 bases). The CDR3 loop spans 17 amino acids. Germline assignment: CDR1 DFQATT and CDR2 SNEGSKA (reference sequence). V was clipped by 4 bases and J by 0 bases, with 19 bases between them. The CDR3 sequence: CSATARQQNKAKNIQYF. The sequenced CDR3 bases are TGCAGTGCTACAGCAAGACAGCAAAATAAAGCCAAAAACATT.

On this clone itself: The read ends 3 residues shy of where the CDR3 ends; the end is completed using the germline J gene. The rearrangement links TRBV19 to TRBJ2-1; D might be TRBD1 (5 bases). CDR3 length: 15 residues. V was trimmed by 5 bases and J by 5 bases, leaving 16 bases between them. Germline V gives CDR1 LNHDA, CDR2 SQIVND (reference sequence). The covered CDR3 bases are TGTGCCAGTAGTGGATTAGTGGGGCCAAACAATGAG. Translation: CASSGLVGPNNE. The complete CDR3 reads CASSGLVGPNNEQFF.

Note on this clone: The sequence runs out 3 residues before the end of the CDR3; the remainder is reconstructed from the germline J gene. The V call is TRBV7-3, the J call TRBJ1-1; 7 bases line up with TRBD1. CDR1 and CDR2 from the germline V gene are SGHTA and FQGTGA. The trim removed 5 bases at V and 1 base at J, leaving 7 bases unmatched. This CDR3 has 15 residues. The CDR3 DNA, read in part, is TGTGCCAGCAGCCGTTCTGGGACAGAGAACACTGAA. Its protein product is CASSRSGTENTE. The CDR3, in full, reads CASSRSGTENTEAFF.

Of note for this clone: The read ends 3 residues before the CDR3 terminus; that terminus is restored from the germline J gene. The chain couples TRBV29-1 to TRBJ2-5, with a tentative D call TRBD1 (6 bases). The germline V and J ends were trimmed by 5 bases and 2 bases, with 9 bases remaining between them. Germline V lookup: CDR1 SQVTM, CDR2 ANQGSEA. The CDR3 length is 12 residues. The sequenced CDR3 bases are TGCAGCGTTCGACAGGTACAAGAGACC. It is translated as CSVRQVQET. Given in full, the CDR3 is CSVRQVQETQYF.